One and the same sample provided the 29 T cell receptor beta chains below, sequenced in a study of somatic mutations in cytotoxic T cells in rheumatoid arthritis. Method: immunoSEQ multiplex PCR; TCRdb's copy keeps in-frame clones and lacks some. The sample shows about 14,000 clones, around 78% of them seen only once. Sequenced sample: CD8+ T cells sorted from blood. All receptors come from an adult with rheumatoid arthritis.

The rearrangement uses TRBV7-9 and TRBJ2-6; D ambiguous. With 2 bases removed from V and 1 base from J, the gap between germline ends came to 3 bases. The CDR3 covers 14 residues. Germline values: CDR1 SEHNR, CDR2 FQNEAQ (reference sequence). DNA of the CDR3: TGTGCCAGCAGCTTACCGTCTGGGGCCAACGTCCTGACTTTC. As protein: CASSLPSGANVLTF.

J is TRBJ2-7 and V is TRBV9, with TRBD2 matching 8 bases. This CDR3 spans 14 amino acids. J lost 3 bases, V lost 6 bases, and 8 bases had no gene match. Germline loops: CDR1 SGDLS, CDR2 YYNGEE. CDR3 DNA sequence: TGTGCCAGCAACCCTAGCGGGTCAAACTACGAGCAGTACTTC. Encoded protein: CASNPSGSNYEQYF.

This sequence joins TRBV7-9 and TRBJ1-1; D remains unclear. Trimming cost V 3 bases and J 0 bases, with 5 bases left between them. Germline V gene lookup returns CDR1 SEHNR and CDR2 FQNEAQ (reference sequence). The CDR3 totals 13 residues. The CDR3 DNA follows: TGTGCCAGCAGCTTTAAGATGAACACTGAAGCTTTCTTT. Residues: CASSFKMNTEAFF.

The genes are TRBV5-5 and TRBJ2-1; no firm D call. V lost 0 bases, J lost 4 bases, and 5 bases lay in between. The length of the CDR3 is 13 residues. CDR1 is SGHKS and CDR2 is YYEKEE in the germline V gene (reference sequence). The CDR3 DNA is TGTGCCAGCAGCTTGGACCTGTACAATGAGCAGTTCTTC. The encoded protein is CASSLDLYNEQFF. Full variable domain (missing parts from reference TRBV5-5 and TRBJ2-1): DAGVTQSPTHLIKTRGQQVTLRCSPISGHKSVSWYQQVLGQGPQFIFQYYEKEERGRGNFPDRFSARQFPNYSSELNVNALLLGDSALYLCASSLDLYNEQFFGPGTRLTVL.

This chain joins TRBV15 and TRBJ2-5; no reliable D call. V was pared by 4 bases and J by 0 bases, with 12 bases between. CDR1 and CDR2 (germline): LNHNV, YYDKDF (reference sequence). The CDR3 covers 15 residues. CDR3 in DNA: TGTGCCACCAGCACAGCCCGGCCCCACCAAGAGACCCAGTACTTC. This encodes CATSTARPHQETQYF.

Relative to its sample, this clone is medium-sized. The rearrangement uses TRBV11-2 and TRBJ1-1; D remains ambiguous. The CDR3 is made up of 14 amino acids. The V gene lost 6 bases and the J gene lost 7 bases, with 18 bases spanning the gap. Per the germline V gene, CDR1 is SGHAT and CDR2 is FQNNGV. In nucleotides, the CDR3 is TGTGCCAGCAGTCATACTTCGTGGCCTGATGAAGCTTTCTTT. Its protein product is CASSHTSWPDEAFF.

This clone was seen a few times. The chain recombines TRBV7-8 with TRBJ1-6, with 7 bases matching TRBD1. This CDR3 is 15 amino acids long. Germline values: CDR1 SGHVS, CDR2 FQNEAQ. V shed 5 bases, J shed 8 bases, and the junction held 9 bases outside the gene matches. This CDR3 is CASSLVRQGYSPLHF. CDR3 DNA sequence: TGTGCCAGCAGCCTCGTCCGACAGGGTTATTCACCCCTCCACTTT.

This chain joins TRBV6-5 and TRBJ1-2; D gene uncertain. Germline CDR1 MNHEY, CDR2 SVGAGI. CDR3 length equals 13 residues. The V and J ends lost 4 bases and 4 bases respectively, with 10 bases between them. The CDR3 reads CASSSEILYGYTF. The CDR3 DNA reads TGTGCCAGCAGTTCGGAGATACTCTATGGCTACACCTTC.

This chain uses TRBV4-1 with TRBJ1-6, with a weak D call TRBD1 (5 bases). The length of the CDR3 is 17 residues. Germline lookup yields CDR1 MGHRA and CDR2 YSYEKL. Between the trimmed V and J ends, which lost 3 bases and 7 bases, there was a span of 19 bases. The CDR3 nucleotides read TGCGCCAGCAGCCAGAGTTCAGGGTCGCTATTGAATTCACCCCTCCACTTT. Its protein product is CASSQSSGSLLNSPLHF.

The chain has TRBV25-1 and TRBJ2-1, with TRBD2 matching over 9 bases. CDR3 length: 14 residues. Losses at the gene ends were 3 bases for V and 8 bases for J; bases not matched to a gene: 5. Germline CDR1 is MGHDK and CDR2 is SYGVNS. CDR3 nucleotide sequence: TGTGCCAGCAGTGACCCGGGACTAGCTGATGAGCAGTTCTTC. This sequence encodes CASSDPGLADEQFF.

The genes are TRBV6-1 and TRBJ2-5; maybe TRBD2 (6 bases). This CDR3 has 16 amino acids. Between the trimmed V and J ends, which lost 0 bases and 5 bases, there was a span of 16 bases. From germline, CDR1 is MNHNS and CDR2 SASEGT. CDR3 sequence reads: CASSEALTLGGETQYF. CDR3 DNA sequence: TGTGCCAGCAGTGAAGCTCTCACCCTCGGAGGGGAGACCCAGTACTTC.

The chain recombines TRBV14 with TRBJ2-7; the D gene is possibly TRBD1 (5 bases). Trimming shortened V by 3 bases and J by 2 bases, and 14 bases separated the two germline ends. The CDR3 runs 15 residues. Germline lookup yields CDR1 SGHDN and CDR2 FVKESK. The DNA of the CDR3 is TGTGCCAGCAGCCATGCCCCAGGGAATACCTACGAGCAGTACTTC. It translates to CASSHAPGNTYEQYF.

The chain recombines TRBV15 with TRBJ1-1, with a weak D call TRBD1 (6 bases). This CDR3 has 14 amino acids. V was cut by 2 bases and J by 4 bases, with 11 bases left in between. Looked up from germline, CDR1 is LNHNV and CDR2 is YYDKDF (reference sequence). CDR3 residues: CATSRSRTVTEAFF. In DNA, the CDR3 is TGTGCCACCAGCAGATCCAGGACAGTCACTGAAGCTTTCTTT.

This clone was observed once. The chain recombines TRBV12-5 with TRBJ2-3; D is unclear. Germline V lookup: CDR1 LGHNT, CDR2 FRNRAP. There are 13 residues in the CDR3. Trimming left V 1 base short and J 5 bases short, with 7 bases between. For the CDR3, the DNA is TGTGCTAGTGGTTTGGGAGCCCTAGATACGCAGTATTTT. Translation gives CASGLGALDTQYF.

V usage is TRBV21-1 and J usage is TRBJ2-5. TRBV21-1 is deemed a pseudogene. The CDR3 has 14 amino acids. The CDR3 spells CASSTPPWVVTQYF. As DNA, the CDR3 is TGTGCCAGCAGCACCCCCCCGTGGGTGGTGACCCAGTACTTC.

J is TRBJ2-7 and V is TRBV11-2, with D perhaps matching TRBD2 (5 bases). The CDR3 has 12 residues. With 0 bases removed from V and 9 bases from J, the gap between germline ends came to 9 bases. Germline lookup yields CDR1 SGHAT and CDR2 FQNNGV. CDR3 amino acids: CASSLDETTQYF. The CDR3 region has the DNA TGTGCCAGCAGCTTAGATGAGACTACGCAGTACTTC.

The chain employs TRBV25-1 and TRBJ1-1; 9 bases fit TRBD1. CDR1 MGHDK and CDR2 SYGVNS come from the germline V gene. The length of the CDR3 is 16 residues. With 3 bases clipped from V and 0 bases from J, the junction kept 5 bases outside the gene matches. The CDR3 region has the DNA TGTGCCAGCAGTGACCCACGGACAGGGGTGAACACTGAAGCTTTCTTT. Its translation: CASSDPRTGVNTEAFF.

CDR3 protein: CASSATPLGTQYF. The CDR3, as DNA: TGTGCCAGCAGCGCCACTCCGTTGGGGACCCAGTACTTC. The V and J genes are TRBV9 and TRBJ2-5; no definite D call. This CDR3 has 13 amino acids. V dropped 3 bases and J dropped 7 bases, with 13 bases sitting between them. Germline CDR1 is SGDLS and CDR2 is YYNGEE.

The chain has TRBV28 and TRBJ2-6, with 9 bases fitting TRBD1. CDR3 length equals 17 residues. Losses at the gene ends were 7 bases for V and 4 bases for J; bases not matched to a gene: 11. CDR1 is MDHEN and CDR2 is SYDVKM in the germline V gene. The CDR3 DNA reads as TGTGCCAGCATCACCGGGACAGGGAGATCCGGGGCCAACGTCCTGACTTTC. This gives the protein CASITGTGRSGANVLTF.

This clone was seen once. The chain combines TRBV28 with TRBJ2-1, with D uncertain. The CDR3 consists of 12 residues. Germline V CDR1 and CDR2: MDHEN, SYDVKM. V was cut by 8 bases and J by 5 bases, with 10 bases left in between. CDR3 protein: CASSGPDNEQFF. CDR3 DNA: TGTGCCAGCTCGGGCCCGGACAATGAGCAGTTCTTC.

This clone is medium-sized within its sample. The genes are TRBV19 and TRBJ1-5; possible D gene TRBD1, 5 bases. The V gene's germline CDR1 is LNHDA and CDR2 SQIVND (reference sequence). CDR3 size: 14 residues. V dropped 8 bases and J dropped 1 base, with 12 bases sitting between them. CDR3 nucleotide sequence: TGTGCCAGTGGAAACCGACAGAGCAATCAGCCCCAGCATTTT. Protein sequence: CASGNRQSNQPQHF. Looking up the rest from reference TRBV19 and TRBJ1-5 gives the full variable domain: DGGITQSPKYLFRKEGQNVTLSCEQNLNHDAMYWYRQDPGQGLRLIYYSQIVNDFQKGDIAEGYSVSREKKESFPLTVTSAQKNPTAFYLCASGNRQSNQPQHFGDGTRLSIL.

The rearrangement links TRBV9 to TRBJ1-1; the D gene is possibly TRBD1 (6 bases). The CDR3 length is 15 residues. CDR1 SGDLS and CDR2 YYNGEE come from the germline V gene. The V gene lost 4 bases and the J gene lost 3 bases, with 16 bases spanning the gap. CDR3 DNA: TGTGCCAGCAGCCCTGGGGGGGGGCGCGACACTGAAGCTTTCTTT. As protein: CASSPGGGRDTEAFF.

J is TRBJ1-6 and V is TRBV9; a possible D gene is TRBD1 (6 bases). CDR1 is SGDLS and CDR2 is YYNGEE in the germline V gene. V was trimmed by 0 bases and J by 5 bases, leaving 9 bases between them. This CDR3 has 15 amino acids. The CDR3 here is CASSVGQANNSPLHF. The CDR3 DNA sequence: TGTGCCAGCAGCGTAGGACAGGCCAATAATTCACCCCTCCACTTT. Looking up the rest from reference TRBV9 and TRBJ1-6 gives the full variable domain: DSGVTQTPKHLITATGQRVTLRCSPRSGDLSVYWYQQSLDQGLQFLIQYYNGEERAKGNILERFSAQQFPDLHSELNLSSLELGDSALYFCASSVGQANNSPLHFGNGTRLTVT.

This clone appeared a single time. This rearrangement joins TRBV16 to TRBJ2-7; 9 bases are shared with TRBD1. The CDR3 loop spans 14 amino acids. The germline V gene has CDR1 KGHSY and CDR2 FQNENV. The trim removed 3 bases at V and 5 bases at J, leaving 5 bases unmatched. CDR3 bases: TGTGCCAGCAGCCACGGACAGGGGTTCAACGAGCAGTACTTC. Its translation is CASSHGQGFNEQYF.

This rearrangement joins TRBV6-5 to TRBJ2-7, with 9 bases fitting TRBD2. After removal of 2 bases from V and 2 bases from J, the junction contained 4 bases not matched to a gene. Germline assignment: CDR1 MNHEY and CDR2 SVGAGI. This CDR3 has 15 residues. This chain's CDR3 is CASSYGLASPYEQYF. CDR3 DNA sequence: TGTGCCAGCAGTTACGGACTAGCGAGCCCCTACGAGCAGTACTTC.

The chain recombines TRBV19 with TRBJ2-1, with 10 bases lining up with TRBD2. Per germline, CDR1 LNHDA and CDR2 SQIVND (reference sequence). The CDR3 is made up of 15 amino acids. V was pared by 6 bases and J by 0 bases, with 2 bases of the junction left unmatched. CDR3 sequence reads: CASSPSGSSYNEQFF. The CDR3 nucleotides are TGTGCCAGTAGCCCTAGCGGGAGCTCCTACAATGAGCAGTTCTTC.

The chain joins TRBV9 to TRBJ1-1, with 7 bases that match TRBD1. The germline CDR1 and CDR2 sequences are SGDLS and YYNGEE. Losses at the gene ends were 4 bases for V and 4 bases for J; bases not matched to a gene: 7. This CDR3 is built from 14 residues. CDR3 in amino acids: CASSPWTGGTEAFF. Here the CDR3 DNA reads TGTGCCAGCAGCCCCTGGACAGGAGGCACTGAAGCTTTCTTT. The full variable domain, in which reference TRBV9 and TRBJ1-1 provide the parts outside the CDR3, is DSGVTQTPKHLITATGQRVTLRCSPRSGDLSVYWYQQSLDQGLQFLIQYYNGEERAKGNILERFSAQQFPDLHSELNLSSLELGDSALYFCASSPWTGGTEAFFGQGTRLTVV.

The V gene is TRBV11-3, the J gene TRBJ2-2; either TRBD1 or TRBD2 may fit D (7 bases each). This CDR3 has 17 residues. The germline V gene encodes CDR1 SGHNT and CDR2 YENEEA. The V and J ends lost 5 bases and 5 bases respectively, with 21 bases between them. The CDR3 spells CASSIALRQGGTGELFF. The CDR3 nucleotides are TGTGCCAGCAGCATCGCCCTCCGACAGGGAGGGACCGGGGAGCTGTTTTTT.

V usage is TRBV9 and J usage is TRBJ2-7; the D call may be TRBD1 or TRBD2 (5 bases each). Trimming left V 4 bases short and J 3 bases short, with 14 bases between. Looked up from germline, CDR1 is SGDLS and CDR2 is YYNGEE. The CDR3 runs 14 residues. This CDR3 reads CASSPWGTDYEQYF. CDR3 DNA sequence: TGTGCCAGCAGCCCATGGGGGACCGACTACGAGCAGTACTTC.